Presented here are 32 T cell receptor beta chains from one specimen sequenced in a study of shared clonotypes between healthy human individuals. The repertoire was sequenced with immunoSEQ multiplex PCR; TCRdb's copy has only in-frame clones and lacks some. The sample consists of 850,000 to 1,200,000 clones, roughly 70% of them appearing once. Sequencing was performed on memory CD4+ T cells sorted from blood. Sample subset: CD45RA-negative fraction. The receptor source for this set is a man younger than 35 in good health.

This clone was counted only a few times. The chain recombines TRBV6-5 with TRBJ2-7; D remains ambiguous. Deletions cut 6 bases from V and 0 bases from J, with 15 bases between. From germline, CDR1 is MNHEY and CDR2 SVGAGI. The CDR3 is 15 amino acids. CDR3 sequence: CASRKLSESSYEQYF. CDR3 nucleotides: TGTGCCAGCAGAAAACTATCGGAGAGCTCCTACGAGCAGTACTTC.

The gene calls are TRBV5-4 and TRBJ2-1, with D tentatively TRBD2 (6 bases). V was clipped by 0 bases and J by 1 base, with 8 bases between them. The CDR3 has 15 residues. Germline V gene data show CDR1 as SGHNT and CDR2 as YYREEE (reference sequence). The CDR3 protein is CASSLGTKSYNEQFF. The CDR3 region has the DNA TGTGCCAGCAGCTTGGGGACTAAGTCCTACAATGAGCAGTTCTTC.

This rearrangement joins TRBV5-6 to TRBJ2-1; the match to TRBD2 covers 7 bases. Germline V CDR1 and CDR2: SGHDT, YYEEEE. The CDR3 loop spans 15 amino acids. The J segment lost 2 bases and the V segment lost 3 bases, leaving 5 bases of the junction unmatched. The chain's CDR3 is CASSWLAEPYNEQFF. In DNA form, the CDR3 reads TGTGCCAGCAGCTGGCTAGCGGAGCCCTACAATGAGCAGTTCTTC. The variable domain in full, completed from reference TRBV5-6 and TRBJ2-1, reads DAGVTQSPTHLIKTRGQQVTLRCSPKSGHDTVSWYQQALGQGPQFIFQYYEEEERQRGNFPDRFSGHQFPNYSSELNVNALLLGDSALYLCASSWLAEPYNEQFFGPGTRLTVL.

This clone was observed a single time. The rearrangement joins TRBV5-1 to TRBJ1-2; D call uncertain. V dropped 5 bases and J dropped 1 base, with 9 bases sitting between them. CDR1 and CDR2 from the germline V gene are SGHRS and YFSETQ. The CDR3 has 13 residues. The CDR3 region is CASRGEDNYGYTF. DNA for the CDR3: TGCGCCAGCAGGGGTGAGGATAACTATGGCTACACCTTC.

The table lists this clone with a count of one. The same CDR3 also results from other DNA sequences found in this sample. This rearrangement joins TRBV5-1 to TRBJ2-7, with D tentatively TRBD1 or TRBD2 (6 bases each). CDR3 size: 15 residues. Trimming removed 0 bases at V and 2 bases at J, with 12 bases between. Germline CDR1 and CDR2: SGHRS and YFSETQ. CDR3 residues: CASSLEGGAAYEQYF. Written as DNA, the CDR3 is TGCGCCAGCAGCTTGGAGGGGGGTGCCGCCTACGAGCAGTACTTC.

In its sample, this clone was seen a few times. CDR3 in DNA: TGTGCCAGCAGCTTAACAGGGACAGGGCTTGATGGCTACACCTTC. Translation gives CASSLTGTGLDGYTF. The J gene is TRBJ1-2, the V gene TRBV7-9; 9 bases line up with TRBD1. Germline loops: CDR1 SEHNR, CDR2 FQNEAQ (reference sequence). With V trimmed by 2 bases and J by 6 bases, 7 bases remained unmatched. This CDR3 has 15 residues. Full variable domain (rest looked up from reference TRBV7-9 and TRBJ1-2): DTGVSQNPRHKITKRGQNVTFRCDPISEHNRLYWYRQTLGQGPEFLTYFQNEAQLEKSRLLSDRFSAERPKGSFSTLEIQRTEQGDSAMYLCASSLTGTGLDGYTFGSGTRLTVV.

As for this clone: Other DNA sequences in this sample translate to the same CDR3. The chain carries TRBV2 and TRBJ1-4; the D gene is possibly TRBD1 (5 bases). Trimming stripped 4 bases from V and 8 bases from J, with 14 bases between. CDR1 and CDR2 from the germline V gene are SNHLY and FYNNEI. The CDR3 loop spans 14 amino acids. The CDR3 sequence: CASSVGTRGEKLFF. The CDR3, as DNA: TGTGCCAGCAGTGTCGGAACCCGGGGGGAAAAACTGTTTTTT.

This clone was observed at least ten times. The V call is TRBV6-5, the J call TRBJ2-2; D is uncertain. This CDR3 contains 13 residues. The germline CDR1 and CDR2 sequences are MNHEY and SVGAGI. V gave up 4 bases and J gave up 4 bases, with 7 bases separating them. CDR3: CASSSGVTGELFF. The DNA for the CDR3 is TGTGCCAGCAGTTCTGGGGTCACCGGGGAGCTGTTTTTT.

On this clone itself: Other nucleotide sequences in the sample specify the same CDR3. The chain joins TRBV5-6 to TRBJ2-5; D may be TRBD2 (6 bases). Germline CDR1 and CDR2: SGHDT and YYEEEE. Trimming took off 2 bases at V and 3 bases at J, with 11 bases between the two ends. The CDR3 is 14 residues long. DNA of the CDR3: TGTGCCAGCAGCTTTTCGGGACTTAAAGAGACCCAGTACTTC. This encodes CASSFSGLKETQYF. The complete variable domain, with remaining parts taken from reference TRBV5-6 and TRBJ2-5, reads DAGVTQSPTHLIKTRGQQVTLRCSPKSGHDTVSWYQQALGQGPQFIFQYYEEEERQRGNFPDRFSGHQFPNYSSELNVNALLLGDSALYLCASSFSGLKETQYFGPGTRLLVL.

This clone occurred a few times. The V gene is TRBV29-1, the J gene TRBJ1-3; perhaps TRBD1 as D (5 bases). Germline-derived CDR1 and CDR2 are SQVTM and ANQGSEA. V shed 0 bases and J shed 4 bases, with 10 bases lying between them. The CDR3 is made up of 14 amino acids. CDR3 amino acids: CSVEDRETGNTIYF. The CDR3 DNA sequence: TGCAGCGTTGAAGACAGGGAGACGGGAAACACCATATATTTT.

In the case of this clone: Additional DNA sequences in this sample encode the identical CDR3. V is TRBV9 and J is TRBJ2-6; no firm D call. The CDR3 sequence is 16 residues long. The ends were cut back, 3 bases at V and 0 bases at J, with 10 bases in the middle. Germline assignment: CDR1 SGDLS and CDR2 YYNGEE. The CDR3 spells CASSGGLSSGANVLTF. CDR3 nucleotides: TGTGCCAGCAGCGGTGGGCTGAGCTCTGGGGCCAACGTCCTGACTTTC. Full variable domain (rest looked up from reference TRBV9 and TRBJ2-6): DSGVTQTPKHLITATGQRVTLRCSPRSGDLSVYWYQQSLDQGLQFLIQYYNGEERAKGNILERFSAQQFPDLHSELNLSSLELGDSALYFCASSGGLSSGANVLTFGAGSRLTVL.

The rearrangement uses TRBV18 and TRBJ2-3; D might be TRBD2 (5 bases). The CDR3 is 16 amino acids. CDR1 is KGHSH, CDR2 LQKENI, per germline. Trimming removed 6 bases from V and 2 bases from J, with 18 bases in between. The CDR3 sequence is CASSSIVGKNTDTQYF. The CDR3 DNA sequence: TGTGCCAGCTCCTCTATTGTCGGGAAAAACACAGATACGCAGTATTTT.

This clone was recorded a few times. The CDR3 sequence is CASSDSGRDRNEQFF. The CDR3 DNA follows: TGCGCCAGCAGTGACTCGGGTCGCGACCGCAATGAGCAGTTCTTC. This sequence joins TRBV10-1 and TRBJ2-1; the D is unclear. The CDR3 consists of 15 residues. Per the germline V gene, CDR1 is WNHNN and CDR2 is SYGVQD (reference sequence). Trimming shortened V by 3 bases and J by 6 bases, and 15 bases separated the two germline ends.

Concerning this clone itself: The sample contains more than one DNA sequence encoding this CDR3. The chain employs TRBV11-1 and TRBJ2-5, with D possibly TRBD1 on 5 matching bases. The CDR3 has 13 residues. Trimming removed 6 bases at V and 1 base at J, with 9 bases between. Germline assignment: CDR1 SGHAT and CDR2 FQDESV (reference sequence). The chain's CDR3 is CASRRQGQETQYF. The CDR3, as DNA: TGTGCCAGCAGAAGGCAGGGCCAAGAGACCCAGTACTTC.

This rearrangement joins TRBV5-6 to TRBJ1-2; 11 bases map to TRBD1. This CDR3 region has 13 residues. Germline-derived CDR1 and CDR2 are SGHDT and YYEEEE. V was pared by 4 bases and J by 6 bases, with 2 bases of the junction left unmatched. Written as DNA, the CDR3 is TGTGCCAGCAGCGGACAGGGGGCTAATGGCTACACCTTC. It codes for CASSGQGANGYTF.

The chain carries TRBV10-3 and TRBJ1-1; D gene ambiguous. The CDR3 spans 13 residues. Germline V gene data show CDR1 as ENHRY and CDR2 as SYGVKD. V was clipped by 8 bases and J by 1 base, with 11 bases between them. The CDR3 DNA follows: TGTGCCATCCGGAAATCCCCGAACACTGAAGCTTTCTTT. It yields the protein CAIRKSPNTEAFF.

The gene calls are TRBV10-3 and TRBJ1-2; the match to TRBD1 covers 10 bases. This CDR3 region has 16 residues. Germline lookup yields CDR1 ENHRY and CDR2 SYGVKD. J was trimmed by 2 bases and V by 2 bases; bases with no gene match: 5. The CDR3 sequence is CAISEAGTGVNYGYTF. The CDR3, as DNA: TGTGCCATCAGTGAGGCCGGGACAGGGGTCAACTATGGCTACACCTTC.

This clone appeared many times. The chain links TRBV19 to TRBJ2-1; perhaps TRBD1 as D (6 bases). Per germline, CDR1 LNHDA and CDR2 SQIVND (reference sequence). With 4 bases removed from V and 9 bases from J, the gap between germline ends came to 13 bases. There are 13 residues in the CDR3. CDR3 nucleotides: TGTGCCAGTAGTACAACACAGGGCGCTGAGCAGTTCTTC. Its protein product is CASSTTQGAEQFF.

The gene calls are TRBV5-6 and TRBJ1-1, with TRBD1 matching over 7 bases. This CDR3 region has 14 residues. V lost 2 bases to trimming and J lost 5 bases; unmatched junction nucleotides: 6. Germline CDR1 reads SGHDT; CDR2 reads YYEEEE. As DNA, the CDR3 is TGTGCCAGCAGCTTAGTAGGGGGCGTAACTGAAGCTTTCTTT. It is translated as CASSLVGGVTEAFF.

The chain links TRBV29-1 to TRBJ2-4; a weak D match, TRBD2 (7 bases). V lost 2 bases and J lost 1, with 15 bases in between. Looked up from germline, CDR1 is SQVTM and CDR2 is ANQGSEA. This CDR3 has 16 residues. This CDR3 reads CSVELGGGEAKNIQYF. The CDR3, as DNA: TGCAGCGTTGAACTTGGAGGGGGGGAGGCCAAAAACATTCAGTACTTC.

The genes are TRBV19 and TRBJ1-1; 9 nucleotides agree with TRBD1. The trim removed 4 bases at V and 5 bases at J, leaving 11 bases unmatched. The CDR3 contains 16 residues. Germline values: CDR1 LNHDA, CDR2 SQIVND (reference sequence). CDR3: CASSTRDRGFWTEAFF. Written as DNA, the CDR3 is TGTGCCAGTAGTACCCGTGACAGGGGGTTTTGGACTGAAGCTTTCTTT.

V usage is TRBV9 and J usage is TRBJ2-1; perhaps TRBD1 as D (6 bases). This CDR3 region has 15 residues. CDR1 and CDR2 from the germline V gene are SGDLS and YYNGEE. V gave up 3 bases and J gave up 3 bases, with 13 bases separating them. CDR3 amino acids: CASSEGVSLYNEQFF. CDR3 DNA sequence: TGTGCCAGCAGCGAGGGGGTTTCACTCTACAATGAGCAGTTCTTC.

This clone was seen only once. Other DNA sequences in the sample encode the same CDR3. The V gene is TRBV5-4, the J gene TRBJ2-2; D is perhaps TRBD1 or TRBD2 (5 bases each). V lost 4 bases to trimming and J lost 5 bases, with 15 bases between them. This CDR3 has 15 amino acids. In germline, CDR1 is SGHNT, CDR2 YYREEE (reference sequence). CDR3 residues: CASSLRDRNTGELFF. CDR3 nucleotides: TGTGCCAGCAGCCTCCGGGACCGGAATACCGGGGAGCTGTTTTTT.

The rearrangement uses TRBV5-6 and TRBJ2-5; D possibly matches TRBD1 or TRBD2 (5 bases each). Germline-derived CDR1 and CDR2 are SGHDT and YYEEEE. V shed 4 bases and J shed 3 bases, with 16 bases lying between them. The CDR3 totals 15 residues. The CDR3 region has the DNA TGTGCCAGCAGCCTATTTGGGGGTCCAAAAGAGACCCAGTACTTC. Translated, it gives CASSLFGGPKETQYF.

V and J are TRBV7-6 and TRBJ1-5; no reliable D call. In germline, CDR1 is SGHVS, CDR2 FNYEAQ. There are 13 residues in the CDR3. V dropped 8 bases and J dropped 0 bases, with 8 bases sitting between them. CDR3 protein: CASAGNSNQPQHF. The CDR3 DNA is TGTGCCAGCGCCGGAAATAGCAATCAGCCCCAGCATTTT.

This clone was recorded once. The identical CDR3 is also encoded by other nucleotide sequences in the sample. The chain joins TRBV5-1 to TRBJ2-5; possible D gene TRBD2, 5 bases. CDR1 is SGHRS, CDR2 YFSETQ, per germline. V was clipped by 3 bases and J by 1 base, with 13 bases between them. This CDR3 contains 15 residues. CDR3 coding DNA: TGCGCCAGCAGCTCGGCGACGGGGAGCCAAGAGACCCAGTACTTC. Encoded protein: CASSSATGSQETQYF. The whole variable domain, remainder taken from reference TRBV5-1 and TRBJ2-5, is KAGVTQTPRYLIKTRGQQVTLSCSPISGHRSVSWYQQTPGQGLQFLFEYFSETQRNKGNFPGRFSGRQFSNSRSEMNVSTLELGDSALYLCASSSATGSQETQYFGPGTRLLVL.

The CDR3 DNA reads as TGTGCCAGCAGCCCGGGACTAGCGGGAGTGGAAACCGGGGAGCTGTTTTTT. Its translation is CASSPGLAGVETGELFF. The chain has TRBV4-2 and TRBJ2-2; 14 bases line up with TRBD2. The CDR3 totals 17 residues. The V segment lost 4 bases and the J segment 5 bases; nucleotides outside the gene matches: 6. Germline CDR1 and CDR2: LGHNA and YNFKEQ.

This rearrangement joins TRBV9 to TRBJ1-2, with D unresolved. CDR3 length equals 16 residues. From germline, CDR1 is SGDLS and CDR2 YYNGEE. V was clipped by 4 bases and J by 4 bases, with 20 bases between them. CDR3 nucleotide sequence: TGTGCCAGCAGCCCCCCCGGGAACAATCTTCTCTATGGCTACACCTTC. This gives the protein CASSPPGNNLLYGYTF.

The rearrangement joins TRBV4-1 to TRBJ2-1; no reliable D call. Germline V CDR1 and CDR2: MGHRA, YSYEKL. V was trimmed by 0 bases and J by 2 bases, leaving 11 bases between them. CDR3 length equals 16 residues. The CDR3 DNA sequence: TGCGCCAGCAGCCAAGAGGGCAGGTCTACCTACAATGAGCAGTTCTTC. Translated: CASSQEGRSTYNEQFF.

This chain connects TRBV11-2 to TRBJ2-2; 9 bases agree with TRBD2. Germline V gives CDR1 SGHAT, CDR2 FQNNGV. Trimming took 4 bases from V and 0 from J; bases not matched to a gene: 0. The length of the CDR3 is 15 residues. DNA for the CDR3: TGTGCCAGCAGCTCTAGCGGGGCGAACACCGGGGAGCTGTTTTTT. This codes for CASSSSGANTGELFF.

Only a few counts were recorded for this clone. The chain is built from TRBV10-3 and TRBJ1-3, with D hard to call. This CDR3 is built from 14 residues. Per the germline V gene, CDR1 is ENHRY and CDR2 is SYGVKD. The V end was cut by 4 bases, the J end by 8 bases, with 15 bases between. Here the CDR3 DNA reads TGTGCCATCAGTGCAGGTCCTCTGCGGGACACCATATATTTT. Translation: CAISAGPLRDTIYF.

In the case of this clone: The same CDR3 is also encoded by other DNA sequences in this sample. The chain recombines TRBV30 with TRBJ2-3; 7 nucleotides align to TRBD1. Germline V gene sequence: CDR1 GTSNPN, CDR2 SVGIG (reference sequence). The CDR3 totals 12 residues. Trimming at V came to 4 bases and at J to 3 bases, leaving 1 base not matched to a gene. Written as DNA, the CDR3 is TGTGCCTGGACAGGGGGAACAGATACGCAGTATTTT. It encodes CAWTGGTDTQYF.